The 15 T cell receptor beta chains reported below all come from one sample, sequenced in a study of blood T cell repertoires in COVID-19. TCRdb's copy holds only in-frame clones and misses some; the assay was immunoSEQ multiplex PCR. The profile covers over 100,000 clones, with about nine tenths appearing a single time and roughly 4% taken by the ten largest. Specimen: peripheral blood. The receptors were gathered from a man aged 35-49 years with acute or convalescent COVID-19.

The chain is built from TRBV11-2 and TRBJ2-7, with no clear D. The CDR3 length is 13 residues. Per germline, CDR1 SGHAT and CDR2 FQNNGV. V was shortened by 1 base and J by 7 bases, with 11 bases between the two germline ends. Written as DNA, the CDR3 is TGTGCCAGCAGCTTAGGAGAAAGGCGGGAGCAGTACTTC. This sequence encodes CASSLGERREQYF. Using reference TRBV11-2 and TRBJ2-7 for the parts outside the CDR3, the full variable domain is EAGVAQSPRYKIIEKRQSVAFWCNPISGHATLYWYQQILGQGPKLLIQFQNNGVVDDSQLPKDRFSAERLKGVDSTLKIQPAKLEDSAVYLCASSLGERREQYFGPGTRLTVT.

This chain joins TRBV9 and TRBJ2-6; TRBD1 agrees at 9 bases. Germline trimming cut 0 bases from V and 3 bases from J; bases unmatched to any gene: 4. The CDR3 contains 17 residues. Germline-derived CDR1 and CDR2 are SGDLS and YYNGEE. The CDR3 region is CASSVVTGGVGANVLTF. The CDR3 region has the DNA TGTGCCAGCAGCGTAGTGACAGGGGGAGTTGGGGCCAACGTCCTGACTTTC. The whole variable domain, remainder taken from reference TRBV9 and TRBJ2-6, is DSGVTQTPKHLITATGQRVTLRCSPRSGDLSVYWYQQSLDQGLQFLIQYYNGEERAKGNILERFSAQQFPDLHSELNLSSLELGDSALYFCASSVVTGGVGANVLTFGAGSRLTVL.

The chain carries TRBV5-1 and TRBJ1-4; possibly TRBD1 for D (5 bases). Between the trimmed V and J ends, which lost 0 bases and 2 bases, there was a span of 8 bases. Per the germline V gene, CDR1 is SGHRS and CDR2 is YFSETQ. The CDR3 covers 15 residues. The CDR3 sequence: CASSLAGNTNEKLFF. The CDR3 DNA reads as TGCGCCAGCAGCTTGGCAGGGAATACTAATGAAAAACTGTTTTTT.

V is TRBV9 and J is TRBJ2-1; TRBD2 aligns across 9 bases. The CDR3 sequence is 16 residues long. Trimming removed 0 bases from V and 7 bases from J; junction bases left unmatched: 8. Germline loops: CDR1 SGDLS, CDR2 YYNGEE. CDR3 loop: CASSVVPGLALNEQFF. CDR3 nucleotide sequence: TGTGCCAGCAGCGTAGTTCCGGGACTAGCCCTTAATGAGCAGTTCTTC. Variable domain in full (rest from reference TRBV9 and TRBJ2-1): DSGVTQTPKHLITATGQRVTLRCSPRSGDLSVYWYQQSLDQGLQFLIQYYNGEERAKGNILERFSAQQFPDLHSELNLSSLELGDSALYFCASSVVPGLALNEQFFGPGTRLTVL.

This chain connects TRBV4-1 to TRBJ2-5, with D tentatively TRBD1 (5 bases). Trimming removed 2 bases at V and 2 bases at J, with 12 bases between. This CDR3 comprises 15 residues. Germline CDR1 MGHRA, CDR2 YSYEKL. DNA of the CDR3: TGCGCCAGCAGCCAATTTACAGGAATGCAAGAGACCCAGTACTTC. Residues: CASSQFTGMQETQYF.

The rearrangement joins TRBV27 to TRBJ1-1; D gene unclear. The CDR3 is made up of 13 amino acids. Trimming left V 6 bases short and J 1 base short, with 9 bases between. CDR1 MNHEY and CDR2 SMNVEV come from the germline V gene (reference sequence). The CDR3 bases are TGTGCCAGCAGCCGACACCAGAACACTGAAGCTTTCTTT. This translates into CASSRHQNTEAFF.

This clone has just one count. The rearrangement uses TRBV7-2 and TRBJ2-3; D unclear. The germline V and J ends were trimmed by 4 bases and 0 bases, with 11 bases remaining between them. The CDR3 has 15 residues. From germline, CDR1 is SGHTA and CDR2 FQGNSA. For the CDR3, the DNA is TGTGCCAGCAGCTCCCGACTCCGTAGCACAGATACGCAGTATTTT. Residues: CASSSRLRSTDTQYF. The full variable domain, with the rest looked up from reference TRBV7-2 and TRBJ2-3, is GAGVSQSPSNKVTEKGKDVELRCDPISGHTALYWYRQSLGQGLEFLIYFQGNSAPDKSGLPSDRFSAERTGGSVSTLTIQRTQQEDSAVYLCASSSRLRSTDTQYFGPGTRLTVL.

This clone was seen just once. This chain uses TRBV5-1 with TRBJ2-1; TRBD2 matches at 12 bases. The CDR3 consists of 14 residues. Germline CDR1 reads SGHRS; CDR2 reads YFSETQ. V shed 6 bases, J shed 5 bases, and the junction held 3 bases outside the gene matches. The CDR3 loop reads CASKTSGGHNEQFF. DNA of the CDR3: TGCGCCAGCAAGACTAGCGGGGGCCACAATGAGCAGTTCTTC.

The chain links TRBV6-5 to TRBJ1-2; 8 bases line up with TRBD1. Germline values: CDR1 MNHEY, CDR2 SVGAGI. With 0 bases clipped from V and 6 bases from J, the junction kept 3 bases outside the gene matches. The CDR3 sequence is 14 residues long. The CDR3 DNA follows: TGTGCCAGCAGTTACTCTAACAGGGGGGATGGCTACACCTTC. Translation gives CASSYSNRGDGYTF.

This chain joins TRBV24-1 and TRBJ1-1; perhaps TRBD1 as D (6 bases). This CDR3 spans 15 amino acids. Trimming removed 3 bases at V and 3 bases at J, with 13 bases between. CDR1 KGHDR and CDR2 SFDVKD come from the germline V gene. The CDR3 region is CATSDGGQRDTEAFF. CDR3 DNA: TGTGCCACCAGTGATGGCGGACAGAGGGACACTGAAGCTTTCTTT.

The chain has TRBV9 and TRBJ1-1; no firm D call. Germline values: CDR1 SGDLS, CDR2 YYNGEE. The CDR3 extends over 15 amino acids. The ends were cut back, 4 bases at V and 3 bases at J, with 16 bases in the middle. This CDR3 is CASSRTPSSDTEAFF. The CDR3 bases are TGTGCCAGCAGCCGCACGCCGAGCTCGGACACTGAAGCTTTCTTT.

The J gene is TRBJ2-3, the V gene TRBV18; D perhaps matches TRBD1 (5 bases). The CDR3 is 18 residues long. Trimming stripped 3 bases from V and 0 bases from J, with 19 bases between. Per germline, CDR1 KGHSH and CDR2 LQKENI. The CDR3 DNA reads as TGTGCCAGCTCACCTATACGGACAAAGGGGCTCAGCACAGATACGCAGTATTTT. Translating it yields CASSPIRTKGLSTDTQYF.

This chain links TRBV13 with TRBJ1-1; 7 bases align to TRBD1. The CDR3 totals 16 residues. V was pared by 0 bases and J by 1 base, with 5 bases of the junction left unmatched. Germline CDR1 and CDR2: PRHDT and FYEKMQ (reference sequence). The CDR3 sequence: CASSLGTGVSNTEAFF. The CDR3 nucleotides read TGTGCCAGCAGCTTAGGAACAGGGGTTTCGAACACTGAAGCTTTCTTT.

V usage is TRBV29-1 and J usage is TRBJ1-5, with D perhaps matching TRBD1 (5 bases). The CDR3 has 13 residues. V dropped 6 bases and J dropped 2 bases, with 11 bases sitting between them. The V gene's germline CDR1 is SQVTM and CDR2 ANQGSEA. The CDR3 nucleotides read TGCAGCGTCGCAGTAGGGGGCAATCAGCCCCAGCATTTT. It codes for CSVAVGGNQPQHF. Using reference TRBV29-1 and TRBJ1-5 for the parts outside the CDR3, the full variable domain is SAVISQKPSRDICQRGTSLTIQCQVDSQVTMMFWYRQQPGQSLTLIATANQGSEATYESGFVIDKFPISRPNLTFSTLTVSNMSPEDSSIYLCSVAVGGNQPQHFGDGTRLSIL.

The chain uses TRBV29-1 and TRBJ1-5, with D hard to call. The CDR3 contains 13 residues. Germline loops: CDR1 SQVTM, CDR2 ANQGSEA. V lost 1 base and J 9 bases, leaving 13 bases between the germline ends. This CDR3 reads CSVEVVEGRPQHF. DNA for the CDR3: TGCAGCGTTGAAGTTGTGGAGGGTAGGCCCCAGCATTTT.